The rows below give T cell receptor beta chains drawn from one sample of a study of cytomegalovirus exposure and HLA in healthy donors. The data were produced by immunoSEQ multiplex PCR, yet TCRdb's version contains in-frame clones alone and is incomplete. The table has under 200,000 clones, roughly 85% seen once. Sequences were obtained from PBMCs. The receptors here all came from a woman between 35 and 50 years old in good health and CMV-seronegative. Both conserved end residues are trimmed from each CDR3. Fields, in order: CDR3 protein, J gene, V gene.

CDR3aa: ASRPGAYEQY
j_gene: TRBJ2-7
v_gene: TRBV2

CDR3aa: ASSPAGGGGYT
j_gene: TRBJ1-2
v_gene: TRBV5-1

CDR3aa: ASSQSKTGEYGYT
j_gene: TRBJ1-2
v_gene: TRBV4-3

CDR3aa: ASSYRRAGNTEAF
j_gene: TRBJ1-1
v_gene: TRBV5-1

CDR3aa: ASRKQEMNTEAF
j_gene: TRBJ1-1
v_gene: TRBV19

CDR3aa: ASSPAAFDFSYEQY
j_gene: TRBJ2-7
v_gene: TRBV9

CDR3aa: ASSTGMAPLH
j_gene: TRBJ1-6
v_gene: TRBV6-5

CDR3aa: ASIEQSNQPQH
j_gene: TRBJ1-5
v_gene: TRBV6-1

CDR3aa: AISDRGPSGTIDTQY
j_gene: TRBJ2-3
v_gene: TRBV10-3

CDR3aa: ASSFSAGELPSYEQY
j_gene: TRBJ2-7
v_gene: TRBV27

CDR3aa: ASSYLGTGGRNEQF
j_gene: TRBJ2-1
v_gene: TRBV6-5

CDR3aa: ASSLVGGPYGYT
j_gene: TRBJ1-2
v_gene: TRBV5-4

CDR3aa: ASSPWTSEETQY
j_gene: TRBJ2-5
v_gene: TRBV6-5

CDR3aa: ASSRRGQGAAYGYT
j_gene: TRBJ1-2
v_gene: TRBV19

CDR3aa: AWRPKGQGNEQY
j_gene: TRBJ2-7
v_gene: TRBV30

CDR3aa: ASSFGAGGPDTQY
j_gene: TRBJ2-3
v_gene: TRBV5-1

CDR3aa: ASSFWRDTEAF
j_gene: TRBJ1-1
v_gene: TRBV27

CDR3aa: ASSLARETQY
j_gene: TRBJ2-5
v_gene: TRBV7-2

CDR3aa: ASSRTGGYGYT
j_gene: TRBJ1-2
v_gene: TRBV7-9

CDR3aa: ASSPGDRVAGELF
j_gene: TRBJ2-2
v_gene: TRBV6-5

CDR3aa: ASSSRGQSSNQPQH
j_gene: TRBJ1-5
v_gene: TRBV5-6

CDR3aa: ASSEGTAYYGYT
j_gene: TRBJ1-2
v_gene: TRBV6-1

CDR3aa: ASSIPPYNEQF
j_gene: TRBJ2-1
v_gene: TRBV2

CDR3aa: ASSIGANTEAF
j_gene: TRBJ1-1
v_gene: TRBV19

CDR3aa: ASSRMINRGSTDTQY
j_gene: TRBJ2-3
v_gene: TRBV5-4

CDR3aa: ASSFEGRGGPQY
j_gene: TRBJ2-3
v_gene: TRBV6-1

CDR3aa: ASSHLSGKAYNEQF
j_gene: TRBJ2-1
v_gene: TRBV7-9

CDR3aa: ASSQPGQSNQPQH
j_gene: TRBJ1-5
v_gene: TRBV19

CDR3aa: ASSVQMGQGVYNEQF
j_gene: TRBJ2-1
v_gene: TRBV6-1

CDR3aa: ASSQPGLAAEQY
j_gene: TRBJ2-7
v_gene: TRBV7-2